A single sample is the source of the 13 T cell receptor beta chains below, sequenced in a study of identical twins. TCRdb fed the 5' RACE reads into MiXCR, producing one record per CDR3 protein. The sample has some 1,600,000 distinct CDR3 sequences; 32% are singletons. The specimen was cord blood. The receptors here all came from a newborn girl in good health.

This clonotype has only a few counts. The genes are TRBV5-1 and TRBJ1-2; 7 bases map to TRBD1. V was clipped by 0 bases and J by 2 bases; unmatched bases: 13. Germline assignment: CDR1 SGHRS and CDR2 YFSETQ. The CDR3 extends over 18 amino acids. This chain's CDR3 is CASSLAGQESPTNYGYTF. The CDR3 DNA reads TGCGCCAGCAGCTTGGCCGGACAGGAAAGTCCCACCAACTATGGCTACACCTTC.

This clonotype showed up just a few times. The chain recombines TRBV5-6 with TRBJ2-5, with D perhaps given as TRBD1 or TRBD2 (5 bases each). Deletions cut 7 bases from V and 6 bases from J, with 16 bases between. Germline-derived CDR1 and CDR2 are SGHDT and YYEEEE. The CDR3 runs to 13 residues. In DNA, the CDR3 is TGTGCCAGCCAGCAAAGGGGACCGAAGACCCAGTACTTC. Residues: CASQQRGPKTQYF.

V gene TRBV19 combines with J gene TRBJ1-3; D ambiguous. The V end lost 7 bases, the J end lost 0 bases, and 7 bases lay between the germline ends. This CDR3 is 13 amino acids long. In germline, CDR1 is LNHDA, CDR2 SQIVND (reference sequence). The CDR3 DNA follows: TGTGCCAGTATCCGGGGCTCTGGAAACACCATATATTTT. This sequence encodes CASIRGSGNTIYF.

This sequence joins TRBV6-6 and TRBJ1-5; D unresolved. The CDR3 is made up of 13 amino acids. Trimming pared 6 bases from V and 4 bases from J, leaving 10 bases between. Germline V gives CDR1 MNHNY, CDR2 SVGAGI (reference sequence). This CDR3 is CASSIIENQPQHF. CDR3 DNA: TGTGCCAGCAGCATCATCGAGAATCAGCCCCAGCATTTT.

On this clonotype: This may be a read error: a much more frequent sequence differs by one nucleotide. The chain is built from TRBV5-1 and TRBJ1-2; TRBD1 might be the D (6 bases). CDR3 length: 12 residues. From germline, CDR1 is SGHRS and CDR2 YFSETQ. CDR3 nucleotide sequence: TGCGCCAGCGACACAGGGTCCTATGGCCACACCTTC. This gives the protein CASDTGSYGHTF.

This clonotype was recorded a few times. This rearrangement joins TRBV6-2 or TRBV6-3 to TRBJ2-5; D is undetermined. Trimming removed 2 bases from V and 1 base from J, with 11 bases in between. Germline V gene sequence: CDR1 MNHEY, CDR2 SVGEGT. The CDR3 extends over 15 amino acids. CDR3: CASSYSGRRQETQYF. CDR3 sequence (DNA): TGTGCCAGCAGTTACAGTGGCCGTCGCCAAGAGACCCAGTACTTC.

The chain combines TRBV10-3 with TRBJ1-5, with D unresolved. This CDR3 is 14 amino acids long. Germline V gives CDR1 ENHRY, CDR2 SYGVKD. V lost 2 bases, J lost 0 bases, and 5 bases lay in between. The chain's CDR3 is CAISEAGSNQPQHF. The CDR3, as DNA: TGTGCCATCAGTGAGGCGGGTAGCAATCAGCCCCAGCATTTT.

This clonotype was counted between two and nine times. The chain couples TRBV21-1 to TRBJ2-5; the D call in the table, TRBD1, was not verified against the DNA. TRBV21-1 is classified as a pseudogene. CDR3 length: 17 amino acids. CDR3 loop: CASSKESTGKTRETQYF. As DNA, the CDR3 is TGTGCCAGCAGCAAAGAGTCCACAGGGAAAACCAGAGAGACCCAGTACTTC.

The chain joins TRBV12-3 or TRBV12-4 to TRBJ2-2; TRBD1 aligns across 9 bases. J was trimmed by 6 bases and V by 3 bases; bases with no gene match: 5. CDR3 length equals 15 residues. The CDR3 coding sequence is TGTGCCAGCAGTTTTGGGACAGGGATGCCCGGGGAGCTGTTTTTT. Translation gives CASSFGTGMPGELFF.

This clonotype was seen repeatedly, ten times or more. This chain joins TRBV3-1 and TRBJ2-1; 9 bases map to TRBD2. This CDR3 has 15 amino acids. Losses at the gene ends were 4 bases for V and 9 bases for J; bases not matched to a gene: 10. Germline V gene data show CDR1 as LGHDT and CDR2 as YNNKEL (reference sequence). This CDR3 reads CASSLQGLAGPEQFF. The CDR3 DNA reads as TGTGCCAGCAGCCTACAAGGGCTAGCGGGACCTGAGCAGTTCTTC.

This chain links TRBV6-6 with TRBJ2-3; the match to TRBD1 covers 9 bases. V was pared by 6 bases and J by 3 bases, with 4 bases of the junction left unmatched. The germline V gene has CDR1 MNHNY and CDR2 SVGAGI (reference sequence). This CDR3 is 14 amino acids long. The CDR3 sequence: CASSYRGLTDTQYF. CDR3 nucleotides: TGTGCCAGCAGCTACAGGGGGCTAACAGATACGCAGTATTTT.

A remark on this clonotype: A junction boundary mismatches the germline segment, possibly from a read error. The rearrangement joins TRBV12-3 or TRBV12-4 to TRBJ2-3; 12 bases map to TRBD2. CDR3 length: 14 amino acids. The DNA for the CDR3 is TGTGCCAGCAGACTAGCGGGGGGACCAGATATGCAGTATTTT. Translation gives CASRLAGGPDMQYF.

Only a few counts were recorded for this clonotype. CDR3 DNA sequence: TGTGCCAGCAGCGCACTAGCGGGATCCTACAATGAGCAGTTCTTC. This translates into CASSALAGSYNEQFF. The chain combines TRBV7-2 with TRBJ2-1, with TRBD2 matching 10 bases. Trimming removed 5 bases from V and 1 base from J; junction bases left unmatched: 2. The CDR3 totals 15 residues. From germline, CDR1 is SGHTA and CDR2 FQGNSA.